This T cell receptor beta chain was sequenced during a study of cytomegalovirus exposure and HLA in healthy donors (dated by TCRdb to the late 2010s). Some background on the complete study: An earlier analysis of some 600 of the donors reported 276 Gb of sequence data and approximately 120 million unique TCR beta sequences obtained from approximately 180 million T cells. An early release that covered about 600 HLA-typed donors contained 250 to 350 gigabases of sequencing data and roughly 84 million unique TCR sequences. Among the 398 genotyped donors, around 79% belonged to the genetic ancestry cluster associated with self-reported Caucasian donors. The study was designed to test whether signatures of past pathogen exposure could be identified by cataloging public T cell receptors. The study profiled the T cell repertoires of hundreds of subjects by immunosequencing and related them to cytomegalovirus serostatus. A separate validation cohort of roughly 110 different subjects was used in addition to the roughly 670-subject first cohort. The study combined high-throughput TCR immunosequencing, statistical association of individual TCRs with disease status, and machine learning to predict cytomegalovirus infection status. A later analysis re-analyzed previously published TCR beta repertoires from 666 donors and added high-resolution HLA genotyping to study TCR occurrence patterns. Rather than drawing on any new phenotypic data, the later analysis identified candidate immune exposures from TCR beta sequences and the way those sequences occurred across donors. In an earlier analysis of 587 of the donors, high-throughput TCR beta sequencing was used to judge whether each TCR beta V gene segment behaved as functional or pseudogenic. Donor age, sex, ethnicity and CMV serostatus were compiled alongside the repertoire data. A later genetic analysis used genome-wide SNP genotypes for about 60% of the 666 donors, treating that subset as a discovery cohort. All discovery cohort repertoires had been generated on a single sequencing platform. HLA typing included class I and class II loci at four-digit resolution. Typing coverage differed by locus: A, B, C, DRB1 and DQB1 were typed in roughly 629-630 donors, DQA1 in 500 to 550, DPA1 in around 600, and DPB1 in around 440. Several DR-DQ haplotypes were handled as single units for association and clustering because linkage in the cohort was strong. On average, about 240,000 unique TCR beta nucleotide sequences were sequenced per donor among some 430 genotyped donors of the cohort, with roughly 20% of those sequences being non-productive.

From a lookup of the germline V gene, CDR1 and CDR2 are MDHEN and SYDVKM. The CDR3, cysteine through phenylalanine, is 14 amino acids long. Here the CDR3 DNA is all that survives: 42 bases in frame from base 1. Compared with germline, V lacks 4 bases and J lacks 0 bases; bases without a gene match: 3. What the work shows at the level of the full study, not this receptor alone: Correlated functional status among segregating V segments might be attributable to linkage disequilibrium, but an unknown experimental factor could not be ruled out. In a later genetic analysis, a missense DCLRE1C variant was associated with V-gene and J-gene trimming of TCR beta chains, and the association was replicated in an independent cohort. Some IMGT-functional V segments, including TRBV6-2 and TRBV6-3, could not be distinguished by the 87-base-pair reads and were therefore excluded. In vitro tests confirmed that three of the cytomegalovirus-associated TCR beta chains recognize cytomegalovirus antigens. A further reported finding was that TCR beta sequences accurately predicted the HLA-A and HLA-B alleles for most subjects in the first cohort. The presence/absence analyses assumed that sequencing depth was roughly uniform across donors, and that assumption may not be true. A cluster of highly shared sequence variants was judged likely to be a technical artifact of the sequencing pipeline. Most CMV-associated TCR beta chains appeared to be HLA-restricted in a later analysis, and the HLA associations seemed to be driven largely by CMV exposure. Strong co-occurrence of HLA alleles, especially DR and DQ, made assigning TCR associations to individual alleles difficult. CMV serostatus was the only immune exposure information available for the cohort. Only TCR beta chains were sequenced in this cohort, and the absence of alpha or paired-chain data limited detectable features. Because some donors lacked HLA typing at each locus, the association tests relied only on the typed subset. In a later analysis, the rate of TCR association differed among HLA loci, with DRB1 alleles having the most associated TCRs and HLA-C alleles having the fewest. At a false discovery rate of 0.05, a later analysis linked under 20,000 TCR beta sequences to specific HLA alleles. In a later genetic analysis, fewer N-insertions in productive TCRs were reported among donors in an Asian-associated ancestry cluster than the roughly 670-donor mean. In a later analysis, several top co-occurrence clusters were reported to appear linked to parvovirus B19, influenza, CMV and Epstein-Barr virus. The study listed 150 to 200 TCR beta chains as associated with cytomegalovirus. While some public TCRs were present in many individuals, most TCR sequences turned up only very rarely across donors. In a later analysis, HLA-associated TCR beta chains were found to be more clonally expanded and to have lower generation probabilities than equally common non-associated chains. The classifier was reported to diagnose cytomegalovirus status with high specificity and sensitivity in both the original and validation cohorts. The earlier analysis of nearly 600 of the donors excluded 15 to 20 rarely observed V segments, including chromosome 9 orphons, because counts were too low. In an earlier analysis of 587 of the donors, most TCR beta V segments appeared in productive rearrangements about 87% or about 30% of the time, broadly matching IMGT annotations. The authors suggested that the approach could potentially be generalized to other disease states and immunological phenotypes.

Of note for this clone: Its antigen is unknown. No qualities accompany the bases; no much larger clone lies one base away.

Libraries were constructed by the immunoSEQ multiplex PCR assay. For the multiplex PCR, a mixture combining 60 forward primers for TCR Vbeta segments and 13 reverse primers for TCR Jbeta segments was used. Amplification of the CDR3 region of rearranged TCR beta genes was performed with a multiplex PCR assay on genomic DNA. The amplified TCR beta libraries were sequenced on the Illumina HiSeq System as 87-base-pair reads. As for the original processing: In a later analysis, some 80 million unique TCR beta chains were counted across the 500 to 850 repertoires, and approximately 11 million of these chains were shared by at least two donors. To remove PCR and sequencing errors, raw reads were error-corrected and collapsed into unique sequences using a nearest-neighbor algorithm that merged closely related sequences. To assign V, D and J gene segments, CDR3 sequences were aligned to IMGT reference sequences. Each retained sequence needed at least a six-nucleotide match to both a V gene segment and a J gene segment. A rearrangement counted as productive if the CDR3 had no stop codons and remained in frame with V and J, and every other rearrangement counted as non-productive. CDR3 was defined according to IMGT convention as the region running from the second conserved V-encoded cysteine to the conserved J-encoded phenylalanine. In an earlier analysis of some 550 of the donors, sequences lacking an unambiguous match to a single V gene segment were excluded. An earlier analysis of about 590 of the donors classified V segments as functional when productive rearrangements were above 56.7% and as segregating when the standard deviation between donors was above 5%. A statistical classification framework was developed to diagnose cytomegalovirus status using the catalog of TCR beta chain sequences. In a later analysis, TCR nucleotide sequences were compared against IMGT/GENE-DB human TR gene sequences so that V and J genes could be assigned. The TCRdist pipeline was used in a later analysis to assign CDR3 sequences and most-parsimonious VDJ recombination scenarios. A later analysis defined each TCR beta chain by its CDR3 amino acid sequence plus V-gene family, and excluded reads lacking a unique V-gene family. To address suspected cross-contamination and a sequencing artifact, a later analysis removed around 600 highly shared, low-generation-probability nucleotide sequences. In a later analysis, a clonal expansion index was calculated for each public chain from normalized within-repertoire ranks of inferred template counts. A later analysis computed generation probabilities with a VDJ recombination model fitted to out-of-frame rearrangements, and checked the results against IGoR. In a later analysis, TCR-TCR, TCR-HLA and TCR-CMV co-occurrence was scored with hypergeometric tests, and a repertoire-size bias correction was applied to TCR pairs. False discovery rates were estimated in a later analysis by permuting HLA or CMV assignments 20 times. In a later analysis, co-occurring TCRs were grouped using DBSCAN, and TCRdist sequence similarity was added for clustering within HLA-allele-positive subsets. Repertoires with fewer than 30,000 or more than 120,000 public chains were left out of co-occurrence clustering, as were five repertoires with anomalous nucleotide sharing. TCRdb carries this immuneACCESS record with in-frame sequences only. Its versions omit some clonotypes, under half of them owing to an unresolved V gene in the studies checked, with the rest unexplained. The D gene and trimming were derived from the DNA, and the V and J assignments and clone size from that table. The sample includes approximately 110,000 clones, with 79% observed a single time. Around 3% of the sample lies in the top ten.

The cohort was made up of approximately 700 healthy bone marrow donors. Cohort members were all nominally healthy when sampled, although unrecorded immune exposures were likely present. The donor was CMV seropositive and belonged to the group of over 250 seropositive cohort members. Every donor gave a peripheral blood sample, and the peripheral blood mononuclear cells from that sample were used for TCR beta sequencing. The Qiagen DNeasy Blood Extraction Kit was used to extract genomic DNA from the blood cell samples. The rearrangement joined TRBV28 to TRBJ2-7; 7 of the junction bases match TRBD1. Sequenced material: PBMCs. The TCR was taken from a woman aged 18-35 years in good health and CMV-seropositive. The sequence in DNA is TGTGCCAGCAGTTCGGGACAGTACTCCTACGAGCAGTACTTC. Translated, it gives CASSSGQYSYEQYF.